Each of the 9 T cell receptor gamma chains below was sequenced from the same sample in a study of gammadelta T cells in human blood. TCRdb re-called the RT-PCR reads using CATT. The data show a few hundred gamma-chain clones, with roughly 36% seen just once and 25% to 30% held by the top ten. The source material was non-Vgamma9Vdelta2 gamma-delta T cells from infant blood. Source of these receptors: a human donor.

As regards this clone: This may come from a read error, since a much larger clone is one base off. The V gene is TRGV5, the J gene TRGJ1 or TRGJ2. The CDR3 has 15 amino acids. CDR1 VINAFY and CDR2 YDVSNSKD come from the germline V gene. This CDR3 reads CATWDRRMNCYKKLF. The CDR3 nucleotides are TGTGCCACCTGGGACAGGCGGATGAATTGTTATAAGAAACTCTTT.

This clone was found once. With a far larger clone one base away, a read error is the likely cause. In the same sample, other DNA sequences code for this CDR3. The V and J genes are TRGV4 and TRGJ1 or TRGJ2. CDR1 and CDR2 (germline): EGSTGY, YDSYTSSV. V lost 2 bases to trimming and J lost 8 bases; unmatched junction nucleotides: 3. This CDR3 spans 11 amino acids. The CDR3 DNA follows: TGTGCCACCTGGGATGTACATAAGAAACTCTTT. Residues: CATWDVHKKLF.

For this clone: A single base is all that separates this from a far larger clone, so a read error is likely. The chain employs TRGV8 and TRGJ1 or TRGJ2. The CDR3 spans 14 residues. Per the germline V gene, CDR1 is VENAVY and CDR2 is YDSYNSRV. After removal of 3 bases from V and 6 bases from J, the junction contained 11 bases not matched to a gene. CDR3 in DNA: TGTGCCACCTGGGATTTACCCAGTTGTTATAAGAAACTCTTT. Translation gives CATWDLPSCYKKLF.

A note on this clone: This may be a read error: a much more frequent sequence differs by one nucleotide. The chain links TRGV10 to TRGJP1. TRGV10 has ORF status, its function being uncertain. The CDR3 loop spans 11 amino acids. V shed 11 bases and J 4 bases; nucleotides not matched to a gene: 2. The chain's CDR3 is CAAHTGWFKIF. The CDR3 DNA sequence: TGTGCTGCGCACACTGGTTGGTTCAAGATATTT.

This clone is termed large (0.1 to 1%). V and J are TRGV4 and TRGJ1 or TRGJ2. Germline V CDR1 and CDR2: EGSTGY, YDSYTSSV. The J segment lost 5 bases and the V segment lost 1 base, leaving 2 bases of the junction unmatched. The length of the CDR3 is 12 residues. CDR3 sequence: CATWDGNYKKLF. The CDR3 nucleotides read TGTGCCACCTGGGATGGTAATTATAAGAAACTCTTT.

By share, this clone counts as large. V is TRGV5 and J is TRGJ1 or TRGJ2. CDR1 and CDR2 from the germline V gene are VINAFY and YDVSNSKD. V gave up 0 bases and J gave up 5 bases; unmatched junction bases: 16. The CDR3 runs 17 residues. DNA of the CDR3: TGTGCCACCTGGGACAGGCTGGGTCTTGTACACGATTATAAGAAACTCTTT. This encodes CATWDRLGLVHDYKKLF.

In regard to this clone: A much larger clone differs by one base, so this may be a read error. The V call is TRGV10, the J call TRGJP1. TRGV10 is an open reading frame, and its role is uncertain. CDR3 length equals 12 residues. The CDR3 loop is CAGWVPGWFKIF. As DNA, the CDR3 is TGTGCTGGGTGGGTCCCCGGTTGGTTCAAGATATTT.

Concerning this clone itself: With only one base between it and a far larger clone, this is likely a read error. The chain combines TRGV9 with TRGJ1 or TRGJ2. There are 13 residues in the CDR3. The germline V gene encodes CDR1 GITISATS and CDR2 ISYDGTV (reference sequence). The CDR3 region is CALWEVLGYKKIF. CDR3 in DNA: TGTGCCTTGTGGGAGGTGCTAGGATATAAGAAAATCTTT.

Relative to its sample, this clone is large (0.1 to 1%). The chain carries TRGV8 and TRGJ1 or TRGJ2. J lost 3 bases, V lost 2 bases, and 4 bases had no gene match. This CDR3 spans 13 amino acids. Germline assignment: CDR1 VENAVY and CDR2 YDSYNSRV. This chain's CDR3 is CATWDTLYYKKLF. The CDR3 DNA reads TGTGCCACCTGGGATACCCTTTATTATAAGAAACTCTTT.